This entry describes one TCR beta chain. The source of the sample is a study of shared clonotypes between healthy human individuals. Several immunoSEQ plates received, in even portions, the genomic DNA of each subset. Each unsorted PBMC replicate got 300 ng genomic DNA, roughly 30,000 genomes. The team ran DNA from unsorted PBMCs on ten immunoSEQ deep assay plates for sequencing. Data came from immunoSEQ multiplex PCR; TCRdb stores just in-frame clones and leaves some out. The sample yields around 430,000 clones, 75% to 85% seen once. The CDR3 is 13 residues long. Trimming stripped 5 bases from V and 7 bases from J, with 18 bases between. The V gene's germline CDR1 is GTSNPN and CDR2 SVGIG (reference sequence).

This clonotype was sampled from a middle-aged woman in good health. Some clones in this sample may be carry-over from other donors' samples. The sample was PBMCs. The V and J genes are TRBV30 and TRBJ2-7, with a weak D call TRBD1 (6 bases). The CDR3 region has the DNA TGTGCCTGGGCGGAATGGGGGCGCGGGGAGCAGTACTTC. Protein: CAWAEWGRGEQYF.